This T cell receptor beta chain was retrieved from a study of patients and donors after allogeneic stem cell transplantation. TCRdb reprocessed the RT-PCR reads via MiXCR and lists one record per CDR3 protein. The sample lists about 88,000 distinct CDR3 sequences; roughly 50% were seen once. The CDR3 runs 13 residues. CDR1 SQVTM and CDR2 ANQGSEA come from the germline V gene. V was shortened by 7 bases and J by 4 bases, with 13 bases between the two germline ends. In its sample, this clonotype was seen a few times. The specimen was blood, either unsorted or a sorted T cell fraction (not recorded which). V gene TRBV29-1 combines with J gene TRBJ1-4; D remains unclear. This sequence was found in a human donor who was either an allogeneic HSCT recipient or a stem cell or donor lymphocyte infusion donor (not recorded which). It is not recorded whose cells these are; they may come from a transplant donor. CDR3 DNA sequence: TGCAGCGCACAACAGTCAAGTAATGAAAAACTGTTTTTT. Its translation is CSAQQSSNEKLFF.